The clone carrying this T cell receptor beta chain was seen once. The sample is drawn from a study of blood T cell repertoires in COVID-19. Whole-study context: Researchers got acute and convalescent COVID-19 samples from the United States, Italy and Spain. Sample material is recorded as cDNA or gDNA derived from T cells, B-cell-depleted T cells, or PBMCs.

Between the trimmed V and J ends, which lost 5 bases and 4 bases, there was a span of 11 bases. The CDR3 loop spans 14 amino acids. From germline, CDR1 is SGHNT and CDR2 YENEEA. Original processing methods: The assay estimated nucleated cells by amplifying reference gene primers. Profiled with immunoSEQ multiplex PCR; TCRdb holds only in-frame clones, not every one. The DNA was the basis for D and trimming; V, J and clone size are from that table. The sample lists 100,000 or so clones; around 90% were seen once. This TCR derives from a man aged 65 to 79 with acute or convalescent COVID-19. The V gene is TRBV11-3, the J gene TRBJ2-2; the D gene is possibly TRBD1 (5 bases). Sample: peripheral blood. The CDR3 nucleotides are TGTGCCAGCAGCCGCGGACAACCCACCGGGGAGCTGTTTTTT. It encodes CASSRGQPTGELFF.